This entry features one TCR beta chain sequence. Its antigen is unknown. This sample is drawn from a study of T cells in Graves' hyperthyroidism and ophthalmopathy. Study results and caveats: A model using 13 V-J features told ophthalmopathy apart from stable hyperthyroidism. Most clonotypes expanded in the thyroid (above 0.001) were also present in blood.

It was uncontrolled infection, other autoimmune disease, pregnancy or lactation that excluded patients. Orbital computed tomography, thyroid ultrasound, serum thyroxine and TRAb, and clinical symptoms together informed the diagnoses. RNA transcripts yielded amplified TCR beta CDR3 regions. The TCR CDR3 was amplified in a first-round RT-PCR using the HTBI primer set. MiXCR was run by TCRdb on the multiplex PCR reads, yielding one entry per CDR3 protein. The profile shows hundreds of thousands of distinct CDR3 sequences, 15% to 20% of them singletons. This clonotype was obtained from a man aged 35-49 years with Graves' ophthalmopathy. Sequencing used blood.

This CDR3 is CASGGVPTEQYF. The CDR3 DNA reads as TGTGCCAGCGGGGGGGTGCCTACCGAGCAGTACTTC. V and J are TRBV27 and TRBJ2-7; 7 positions match TRBD2. J lost 6 bases, V lost 8 bases, and 7 bases had no gene match. CDR1 is MNHEY, CDR2 SMNVEV, per germline (reference sequence). This CDR3 comprises 12 residues.